The sequence of this TCR beta chain was determined in a study of T cells expressing NK-cell markers. Looking at the study overall: Sorted CD3+CD56+NKG2C+, CD3+CD56+NKG2C- and CD3+CD56-NKG2C+ T cells supplied TCR beta repertoires. Seven HCMV-seropositive donors and one seronegative donor made up the eight sequenced donors. Overall study results and limits: Clones of NKG2C+ T cells that had expanded were of unclear HCMV specificity. NKG2C+ dominant clonotypes from 6 or 7 donors made up about 1.0-7.5% of CD8+ T cells.

TCRdb reprocessed the 5' RACE reads and keeps a single row for each CDR3 protein, giving no DNA. The repertoire table contains 150,000 to 180,000 distinct CDR3 sequences. About this clonotype: Its antigen is not identified.

This CDR3 spans 14 amino acids. Sequenced material: blood T cells: a sorted CD56 or NKG2C T cell subset, CD4+ or CD8+ T cells, or bulk PBMC T cells (not recorded which). V gene TRBV12-3 or TRBV12-4 combines with J gene TRBJ1-2; TCRdb's D call, TRBD1, is unchecked because there is no DNA. The sequence was obtained from a woman aged 45-60 years in good health. CDR3 loop: CASSLLGPGVGYTF.